One sample yielded the 26 T cell receptor beta chains listed below, sequenced in a study of blood T cell repertoires in COVID-19. Libraries were prepared by immunoSEQ multiplex PCR; TCRdb keeps only in-frame clonotypes and omits some of them. This sample has a few hundred thousand clones; 80% occur once, and the top ten carry approximately 7.4%. The material sequenced was PBMCs or T cells enriched from blood (not recorded which). The receptors stem from a woman between 35 and 50 years old with acute COVID-19.

The V call is TRBV27, the J call TRBJ1-5; no clear D. This CDR3 region has 15 residues. Germline V CDR1 and CDR2: MNHEY, SMNVEV (reference sequence). V was cut by 2 bases and J by 0 bases, with 8 bases left in between. The CDR3 nucleotides are TGTGCCAGCAGTTTACGACGGGATAGCAATCAGCCCCAGCATTTT. It translates to CASSLRRDSNQPQHF.

J is TRBJ1-1 and V is TRBV2; the match to TRBD1 covers 7 bases. Per the germline V gene, CDR1 is SNHLY and CDR2 is FYNNEI. The CDR3 runs to 14 residues. V dropped 2 bases and J dropped 1; count of bases not matched to a gene: 1. This chain's CDR3 is CASSETGENTEAFF. The CDR3, as DNA: TGTGCCAGCAGTGAAACAGGGGAGAACACTGAAGCTTTCTTT.

The V call is TRBV11-2, the J call TRBJ1-1; possibly TRBD1 for D (6 bases). CDR1 and CDR2 from the germline V gene are SGHAT and FQNNGV. V lost 7 bases, J lost 9 bases, and 12 bases lay in between. The CDR3 loop spans 11 amino acids. In DNA form, the CDR3 reads TGTGCCAGCACCGTAGGGGGAAAAGCTTTCTTT. This translates into CASTVGGKAFF.

The chain recombines TRBV5-1 with TRBJ2-1; the match to TRBD2 covers 11 bases. From germline, CDR1 is SGHRS and CDR2 YFSETQ. The V and J ends lost 6 bases and 9 bases, in that order; junction bases with no gene match: 8. The length of the CDR3 is 14 residues. CDR3 in amino acids: CASTVAGGRIEQFF. CDR3 in DNA: TGCGCCAGCACAGTAGCGGGAGGGAGAATTGAGCAGTTCTTC.

This chain joins TRBV6-1 and TRBJ1-4; D is possibly TRBD1 (6 bases). The CDR3 covers 17 residues. Germline CDR1 is MNHNS and CDR2 is SASEGT. The ends were cut back, 4 bases at V and 0 bases at J, with 15 bases in the middle. This CDR3 is CASSGWGHQATNEKLFF. CDR3 nucleotides: TGTGCCAGCAGTGGGTGGGGACACCAAGCAACTAATGAAAAACTGTTTTTT.

This clone was counted once. This chain links TRBV19 with TRBJ1-5, with 8 nucleotides matching TRBD1. The V segment lost 7 bases and the J segment 3 bases; nucleotides outside the gene matches: 2. The CDR3 totals 13 residues. Germline-derived CDR1 and CDR2 are LNHDA and SQIVND (reference sequence). Here the CDR3 reads CASKDRDNQPQHF. CDR3 nucleotides: TGTGCCAGTAAGGACAGGGACAATCAGCCCCAGCATTTT.

This clone has a single count. The genes are TRBV15 and TRBJ1-2; D is unclear. Trimming cost V 5 bases and J 8 bases, with 15 bases left between them. Germline V gene sequence: CDR1 LNHNV, CDR2 YYDKDF (reference sequence). The CDR3 has 13 residues. The CDR3 loop reads CATSRRGMGGYTF. In DNA, the CDR3 is TGTGCCACCAGCCGCCGGGGTATGGGAGGCTACACCTTC.

The genes are TRBV9 and TRBJ2-3; TRBD2 matches at 9 bases. The CDR3 contains 13 residues. With V trimmed by 7 bases and J by 6 bases, 6 bases remained unmatched. From germline, CDR1 is SGDLS and CDR2 YYNGEE. The CDR3: CASRGGGRDTQYF. Here the CDR3 DNA reads TGTGCCAGCCGCGGGGGGGGGCGGGATACGCAGTATTTT.

This chain links TRBV28 with TRBJ2-7, with D unclear. This CDR3 spans 13 amino acids. Per germline, CDR1 MDHEN and CDR2 SYDVKM. V shed 2 bases and J shed 1 base, with 6 bases lying between them. The CDR3 bases are TGTGCCAGCAGTTTAACAGAGTCCTACGAGCAGTACTTC. As protein: CASSLTESYEQYF.

This clone was counted a few times. The chain is built from TRBV7-3 and TRBJ2-1; 8 nucleotides align to TRBD2. V gave up 4 bases and J gave up 7 bases; unmatched junction bases: 6. The CDR3 has 14 amino acids. Germline V gives CDR1 SGHTA, CDR2 FQGTGA. This CDR3 is CASSSGTRINEQFF. The CDR3 DNA is TGTGCCAGCAGCTCCGGGACTAGGATAAATGAGCAGTTCTTC.

The chain is built from TRBV30 and TRBJ1-2; no clear D gene. Trimming removed 0 bases at V and 8 bases at J, with 10 bases between. The CDR3 is 12 amino acids. Germline CDR1 and CDR2: GTSNPN and SVGIG (reference sequence). CDR3 nucleotide sequence: TGTGCCTGGAGTGTGGGCCAGAGCGGCTACACCTTC. Amino acids: CAWSVGQSGYTF.

This chain uses TRBV3-1 (or the pseudogene TRBV3-2) with TRBJ1-2; no reliable D call. V gave up 0 bases and J gave up 2 bases, with 13 bases separating them. Germline CDR1 LGHDT, CDR2 YNNKEL (reference sequence). The CDR3 consists of 16 residues. This CDR3 reads CASSQDFPGSNYGYTF. As DNA, the CDR3 is TGTGCCAGCAGCCAAGACTTTCCCGGGTCCAACTATGGCTACACCTTC.

This rearrangement joins TRBV19 to TRBJ1-5; D is unclear. The V end was cut by 3 bases, the J end by 5 bases, with 8 bases between. Germline loops: CDR1 LNHDA, CDR2 SQIVND (reference sequence). This CDR3 spans 13 amino acids. The CDR3 region has the DNA TGTGCCAGTAGTATCGGGTCGGATCAGCCCCAGCATTTT. Translated, it gives CASSIGSDQPQHF.

This clone was counted at least ten times. The chain couples TRBV11-2 to TRBJ2-2, with 7 bases that match TRBD1. The CDR3 runs to 14 residues. From germline, CDR1 is SGHAT and CDR2 FQNNGV. V trimming: 6 bases; J trimming: 4 bases; junction bases outside the gene matches: 5. CDR3 residues: CASRTTGATGELFF. In DNA form, the CDR3 reads TGTGCCAGCAGGACCACAGGGGCCACCGGGGAGCTGTTTTTT. Using reference TRBV11-2 and TRBJ2-2 for the parts outside the CDR3, the full variable domain is EAGVAQSPRYKIIEKRQSVAFWCNPISGHATLYWYQQILGQGPKLLIQFQNNGVVDDSQLPKDRFSAERLKGVDSTLKIQPAKLEDSAVYLCASRTTGATGELFFGEGSRLTVL.

The chain recombines TRBV29-1 with TRBJ2-3; D is perhaps TRBD2 (6 bases). The V and J ends lost 0 bases and 3 bases respectively, with 13 bases between them. CDR1 SQVTM and CDR2 ANQGSEA come from the germline V gene. This CDR3 is built from 15 residues. The CDR3 DNA follows: TGCAGCGTTGAAGACCTCGGGGGTATAACAGATACGCAGTATTTT. Translated: CSVEDLGGITDTQYF.

The chain uses TRBV5-1 and TRBJ1-1; weak D call: TRBD1 (6 bases). This CDR3 comprises 17 residues. CDR1 is SGHRS and CDR2 is YFSETQ in the germline V gene. The V gene lost 4 bases and the J gene lost 4 bases, with 23 bases spanning the gap. The CDR3 reads CASSPGDVGRLSTEAFF. CDR3 in DNA: TGCGCCAGCAGCCCAGGGGATGTGGGTAGGTTATCCACTGAAGCTTTCTTT.

This chain links TRBV30 with TRBJ2-7; D perhaps matches TRBD2 (5 bases). Looked up from germline, CDR1 is GTSNPN and CDR2 is SVGIG (reference sequence). Trimming removed 6 bases from V and 3 bases from J, with 15 bases in between. The CDR3 has 13 residues. CDR3 coding DNA: TGTGCCTGCGAAACCTTGAGCGGCTACGAGCAGTACTTC. This codes for CACETLSGYEQYF.

The chain uses TRBV4-1 and TRBJ2-7; 7 bases map to TRBD1. Germline V gives CDR1 MGHRA, CDR2 YSYEKL. Trimming took 1 base from V and 5 from J; bases not matched to a gene: 5. CDR3 length: 14 amino acids. DNA for the CDR3: TGCGCCAGCAGCCAAGCGGGACAGAGGGACGAGCAGTACTTC. Translating it yields CASSQAGQRDEQYF.

This clone was observed once. The V and J genes are TRBV7-9 and TRBJ1-1; D perhaps matches TRBD1 (5 bases). The V and J ends lost 1 base and 4 bases respectively, with 13 bases between them. Germline CDR1 and CDR2: SEHNR and FQNEAQ (reference sequence). The CDR3 covers 15 residues. For the CDR3, the DNA is TGTGCCAGCAGCTTAGTAGCGGCAGGGAGCACTGAAGCTTTCTTT. Its protein product is CASSLVAAGSTEAFF.

The count of this clone is one. The rearrangement joins TRBV6-5 to TRBJ2-1; D is possibly TRBD1 (6 bases). This CDR3 is built from 16 residues. Trimming pared 4 bases from V and 4 bases from J, leaving 17 bases between. CDR1 and CDR2 from the germline V gene are MNHEY and SVGAGI. The CDR3 DNA sequence: TGTGCCAGCAGTTTCACGGACAGCTCGTTATACAATGAGCAGTTCTTC. It codes for CASSFTDSSLYNEQFF.

This rearrangement joins TRBV5-1 to TRBJ2-3, with D perhaps TRBD1 (6 bases). This CDR3 region has 13 residues. CDR1 is SGHRS and CDR2 is YFSETQ in the germline V gene. V was cut by 8 bases and J by 2 bases, with 12 bases left in between. The CDR3: CASFRDITDTQYF. The CDR3 DNA reads TGCGCCAGTTTCCGGGACATCACAGATACGCAGTATTTT.

This chain links TRBV6-2 or TRBV6-3 with TRBJ1-6; 7 bases agree with TRBD1. Losses at the gene ends were 6 bases for V and 5 bases for J; bases not matched to a gene: 7. From germline, CDR1 is MNHEY and CDR2 SVGEGT. The CDR3 covers 15 residues. DNA of the CDR3: TGTGCCAGCAGCCAGACAGGGAGAGATAATTCACCCCTCCACTTT. The encoded protein is CASSQTGRDNSPLHF.

The V gene is TRBV3-1 (or the pseudogene TRBV3-2), the J gene TRBJ1-6, with TRBD1 matching 8 bases. Per germline, CDR1 LGHDT and CDR2 YNNKEL (reference sequence). With 3 bases clipped from V and 9 bases from J, the junction kept 13 bases outside the gene matches. The CDR3 contains 17 residues. CDR3 protein: CASSQAAGGAESSPLHF. The CDR3, as DNA: TGTGCCAGCAGCCAGGCAGCAGGGGGCGCGGAGTCTTCACCCCTCCACTTT.

The DNA of the CDR3 is TGTGCCAGCAGGTCAAGCTGGGCCCGCTCTGGAAACACCATATATTTT. Translating it yields CASRSSWARSGNTIYF. This chain links TRBV11-2 with TRBJ1-3; no clear D gene. Germline V gene data show CDR1 as SGHAT and CDR2 as FQNNGV. Trimming shortened V by 6 bases and J by 0 bases, and 15 bases separated the two germline ends. This CDR3 is 16 amino acids long.

The rearrangement uses TRBV6-6 and TRBJ2-2, with D possibly being TRBD2 (5 bases). Germline CDR1 and CDR2: MNHNY and SVGAGI (reference sequence). V was pared by 0 bases and J by 6 bases, with 8 bases between. This CDR3 has 14 residues. CDR3 bases: TGTGCCAGCAGTTACTCTCGGGATTCCGGGGAGCTGTTTTTT. Amino acid sequence: CASSYSRDSGELFF.

The chain is built from TRBV5-5 and TRBJ2-3; D gene ambiguous. Trimming cost V 1 base and J 4 bases, with 7 bases left between them. The CDR3 length is 13 residues. CDR1 and CDR2 from the germline V gene are SGHKS and YYEKEE (reference sequence). The CDR3 protein is CASSLQVPDTQYF. The CDR3 bases are TGTGCCAGCAGCTTGCAGGTCCCAGATACGCAGTATTTT.